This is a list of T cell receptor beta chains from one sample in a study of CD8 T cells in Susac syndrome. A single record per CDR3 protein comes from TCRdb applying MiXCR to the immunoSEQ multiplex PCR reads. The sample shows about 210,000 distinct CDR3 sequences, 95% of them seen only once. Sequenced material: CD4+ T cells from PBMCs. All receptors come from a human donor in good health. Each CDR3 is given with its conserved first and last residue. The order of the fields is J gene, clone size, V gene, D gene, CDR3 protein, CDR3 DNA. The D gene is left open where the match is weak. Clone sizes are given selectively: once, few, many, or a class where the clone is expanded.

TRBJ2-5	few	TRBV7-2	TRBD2	CASSLGTIRTQYF	TGTGCCAGCAGCTTGGGGACTATTAGGACCCAGTACTTC
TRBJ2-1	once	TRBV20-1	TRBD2	CSATGLADNEQFF	TGCAGTGCGACGGGACTAGCTGACAATGAGCAGTTCTTC
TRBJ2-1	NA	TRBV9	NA	CASSGLRATANEQFF	TGTGCCAGCAGCGGACTAAGGGCTACCGCCAATGAGCAGTTCTTC
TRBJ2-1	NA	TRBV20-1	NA	CSALGRRPYNEQFF	TGCAGTGCTCTGGGACGGCGGCCCTACAATGAGCAGTTCTTC
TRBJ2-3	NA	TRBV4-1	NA	CASSTQSRVVTDTQYF	TGCGCCAGCAGCACCCAATCTAGGGTGGTCACAGATACGCAGTATTTT
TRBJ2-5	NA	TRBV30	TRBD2	CAWSLTSGIKTQYF	TGTGCCTGGAGTTTGACTAGCGGTATAAAGACCCAGTACTTC
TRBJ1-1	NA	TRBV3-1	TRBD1	CASSQGTTGGNTEAFF	TGTGCCAGCAGCCAAGGTACGACAGGGGGAAACACTGAAGCTTTCTTT
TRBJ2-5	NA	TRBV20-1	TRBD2	CSATLALPQETQYF	TGCAGTGCTACACTAGCGCTCCCCCAAGAGACCCAGTACTTC
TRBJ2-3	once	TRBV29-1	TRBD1	CSVEEPGGDTDTQYF	TGCAGCGTTGAAGAACCAGGGGGTGACACAGATACGCAGTATTTT
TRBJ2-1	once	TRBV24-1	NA	CATSDRNEQFF	TGTGCCACCAGTGATCGGAATGAGCAGTTCTTC
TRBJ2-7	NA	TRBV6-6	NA	CASTDSSVVLYEQYF	TGTGCCAGCACGGACTCCTCGGTCGTTCTCTACGAGCAGTACTTC
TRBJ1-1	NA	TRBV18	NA	CASSPPGQPPGSEAFF	TGTGCCAGCTCACCACCGGGACAACCTCCGGGGTCTGAAGCTTTCTTT
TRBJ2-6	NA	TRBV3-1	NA	CASSPSMGSGANVLTF	TGTGCCAGCAGCCCCTCCATGGGATCTGGGGCCAACGTCCTGACTTTC
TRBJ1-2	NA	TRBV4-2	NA	CASNSEESYTF	TGTGCCAGCAATTCTGAGGAGAGCTACACCTTC
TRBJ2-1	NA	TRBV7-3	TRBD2	CASSPTSGRRDEQFF	TGTGCCAGCAGCCCGACTAGCGGGAGGAGAGATGAGCAGTTCTTC
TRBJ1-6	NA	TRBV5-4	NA	CASSLVGVGSPLHF	TGTGCCAGCAGCTTGGTTGGGGTTGGTTCACCCCTCCACTTT
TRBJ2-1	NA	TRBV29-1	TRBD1	CSAYGQGLSNEQFF	TGCAGCGCATACGGACAGGGACTTTCGAATGAGCAGTTCTTC
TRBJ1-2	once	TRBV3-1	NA	CASSQVKVNYGYTF	TGTGCCAGCAGCCAAGTTAAGGTTAACTATGGCTACACCTTC
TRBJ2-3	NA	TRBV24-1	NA	CATSDPRSSADTQYF	TGTGCCACCAGTGATCCGAGGTCGTCGGCAGATACGCAGTATTTT
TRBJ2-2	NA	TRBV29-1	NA	CSVLSLANTGELFF	TGCAGCGTTCTGTCCCTGGCGAACACCGGGGAGCTGTTTTTT
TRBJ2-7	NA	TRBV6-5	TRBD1	CASSRQGRFKQYF	TGTGCCAGCAGTCGACAGGGAAGGTTCAAGCAGTACTTC
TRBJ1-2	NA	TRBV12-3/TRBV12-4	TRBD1	CASSRSGQQYGYTF	TGTGCCAGCAGTCGCTCGGGACAGCAGTATGGCTACACCTTC
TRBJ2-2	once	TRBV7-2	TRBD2	CASSRGLAGTGELFF	TGTGCCAGCAGCCGGGGACTAGCGGGGACTGGGGAGCTGTTTTTT
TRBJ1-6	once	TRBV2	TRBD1	CASGSGTGNSPLHF	TGTGCCAGCGGATCAGGGACAGGGAATTCACCCCTCCACTTT
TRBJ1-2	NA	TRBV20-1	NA	CSAPDRSYGYTF	TGCAGTGCTCCGGACCGGAGCTATGGCTACACCTTC
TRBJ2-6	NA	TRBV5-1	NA	CASSLGGADGANVLTF	TGCGCCAGCAGCTTGGGGGGCGCGGACGGGGCCAACGTCCTGACTTTC
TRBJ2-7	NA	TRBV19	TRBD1	CASSRARTGGPYEQYF	TGTGCCAGTAGCAGAGCCCGGACAGGGGGACCCTACGAGCAGTACTTC
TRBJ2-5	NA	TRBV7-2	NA	CATSRQAAEETQYF	TGTGCCACCTCTAGACAGGCCGCGGAAGAGACCCAGTACTTC
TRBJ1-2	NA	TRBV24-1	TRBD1	CATTTTGIYGYTF	TGTGCCACCACTACGACAGGGATCTATGGCTACACCTTC
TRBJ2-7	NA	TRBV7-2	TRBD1	CASSTTGGLYEQYF	TGTGCCAGCAGCACGACAGGGGGACTTTACGAGCAGTACTTC
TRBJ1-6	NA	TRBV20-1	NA	CSALSDEGGNSPLHF	TGCAGTGCTCTCTCGGACGAGGGGGGTAATTCACCCCTCCACTTT
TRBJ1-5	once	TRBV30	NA	CAWSDGAQPQHF	TGTGCCTGGAGTGACGGGGCTCAGCCCCAGCATTTT
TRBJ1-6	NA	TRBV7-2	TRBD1	CASSSGQGLLHF	TGTGCCAGCAGCTCCGGACAGGGACTTCTCCACTTT
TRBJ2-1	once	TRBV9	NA	CASSGGDAINEQFF	TGTGCCAGCAGCGGAGGGGACGCGATCAATGAGCAGTTCTTC
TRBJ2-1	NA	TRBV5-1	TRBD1	CASSLGSTGGNEQFF	TGCGCCAGCAGCTTGGGCTCGACAGGGGGCAATGAGCAGTTCTTC